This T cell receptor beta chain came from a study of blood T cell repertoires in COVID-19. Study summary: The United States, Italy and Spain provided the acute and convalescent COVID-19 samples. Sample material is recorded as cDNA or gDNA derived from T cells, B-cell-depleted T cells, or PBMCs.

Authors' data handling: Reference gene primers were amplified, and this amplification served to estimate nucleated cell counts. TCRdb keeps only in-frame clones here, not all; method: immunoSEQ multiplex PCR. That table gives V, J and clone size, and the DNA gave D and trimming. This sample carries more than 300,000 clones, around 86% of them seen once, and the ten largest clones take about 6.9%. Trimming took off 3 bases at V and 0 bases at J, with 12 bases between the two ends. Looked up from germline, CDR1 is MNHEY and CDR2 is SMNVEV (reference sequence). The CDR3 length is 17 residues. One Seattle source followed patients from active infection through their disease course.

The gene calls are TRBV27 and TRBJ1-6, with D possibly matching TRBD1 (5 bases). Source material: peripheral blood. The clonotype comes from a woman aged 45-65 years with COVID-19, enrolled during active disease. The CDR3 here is CASSFSGGSSYNSPLHF. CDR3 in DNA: TGTGCCAGCAGTTTTAGTGGGGGGAGCTCCTATAATTCACCCCTCCACTTT.